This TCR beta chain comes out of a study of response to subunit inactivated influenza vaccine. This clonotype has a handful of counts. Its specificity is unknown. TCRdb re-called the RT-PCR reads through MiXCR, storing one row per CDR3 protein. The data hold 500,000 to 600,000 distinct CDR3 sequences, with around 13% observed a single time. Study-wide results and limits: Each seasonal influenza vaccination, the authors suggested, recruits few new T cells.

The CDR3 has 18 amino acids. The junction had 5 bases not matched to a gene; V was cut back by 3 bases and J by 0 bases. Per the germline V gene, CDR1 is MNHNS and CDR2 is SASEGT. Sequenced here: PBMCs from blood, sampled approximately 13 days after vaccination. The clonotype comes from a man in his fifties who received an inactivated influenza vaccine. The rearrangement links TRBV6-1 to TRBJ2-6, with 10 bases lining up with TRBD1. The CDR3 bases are TGTGCCAGCAGTGAGGGACAGGGGACCTTCTCTGGGGCCAACGTCCTGACTTTC. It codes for CASSEGQGTFSGANVLTF.